This entry lists 17 T cell receptor beta chains sequenced from one sample in a study of regulatory T cells in long-lasting Graves disease. Time point defined: newly diagnosed GD, antithyroid drugs for less than 3 months. From PBMCs, RNA was extracted and then used to make the TCR library. The authors built TCR beta libraries using iRepertoire HTBI primers and Arm-PCR of CDR3 regions. One entry per CDR3 protein results from TCRdb running MiXCR on the multiplex PCR reads. The sample has around 250,000 distinct CDR3 sequences; over 20% are singletons. The starting material was peripheral blood mononuclear cells (PBMCs), obtained at new diagnosis, from a patient treated with antithyroid drugs. These receptors originate from a female donor with Graves disease.

This clonotype was detected ten times or more. V gene TRBV2 combines with J gene TRBJ2-3; 8 bases agree with TRBD2. V was clipped by 2 bases and J by 3 bases; unmatched bases: 4. CDR3 length: 15 residues. Germline assignment: CDR1 SNHLY and CDR2 FYNNEI. The CDR3 nucleotides read TGTGCCAGCAGTGAATACTCTAGCGGGACAGATACGCAGTATTTT. Amino acid sequence: CASSEYSSGTDTQYF.

This clonotype showed up many times. This chain connects TRBV20-1 to TRBJ2-1; TRBD1 matches at 8 bases. V lost 6 bases, J lost 6 bases, and 13 bases stayed unmatched. The CDR3 is made up of 15 amino acids. Per the germline V gene, CDR1 is DFQATT and CDR2 is SNEGSKA (reference sequence). The DNA of the CDR3 is TGCAGTGCCCCACAGGGGGGCGAAAATCTCAATGAGCAGTTCTTC. It encodes CSAPQGGENLNEQFF.

To note about this clonotype: With only one base between it and a far larger clone, this is likely a read error. The chain links TRBV11-3 to TRBJ2-1; D is possibly TRBD2 (5 bases). The J call may be incorrect, as the DNA end agrees better with TRBJ2-5. Germline V gene sequence: CDR1 SGHNT, CDR2 YENEEA. This CDR3 is 14 amino acids long. CDR3 loop: CVSSTNSGKETQYF. In DNA form, the CDR3 reads TGTGTCAGCAGCACCAACTCGGGGAAAGAGACCCAGTACTTC.

The chain is built from TRBV27 and TRBJ2-1, with TRBD2 matching 9 bases. The V gene end was trimmed by 5 bases and the J gene end by 4 bases; junction bases not matched to a gene: 9. The germline gives CDR1 MNHEY, CDR2 SMNVEV (reference sequence). The CDR3 loop spans 16 amino acids. The CDR3 bases are TGTGCCAGCAGTCCAAAAGCGGGGGGCTTGTACAATGAGCAGTTCTTC. Encoded protein: CASSPKAGGLYNEQFF.

The table lists this clonotype with many counts. The chain joins TRBV18 to TRBJ1-1, with unresolved D. Germline loops: CDR1 KGHSH, CDR2 LQKENI. The V gene lost 1 base and the J gene lost 8 bases, with 8 bases spanning the gap. This CDR3 is 12 amino acids long. CDR3 DNA sequence: TGTGCCAGCTCACCACAGGGTTTGGAAGCTTTCTTT. Translated: CASSPQGLEAFF.

The rearrangement joins TRBV29-1 to TRBJ1-1; D gene uncertain. The germline V gene has CDR1 SQVTM and CDR2 ANQGSEA. V lost 7 bases to trimming and J lost 4 bases, with 16 bases between them. This CDR3 spans 13 amino acids. CDR3 protein: CSADGRPGTEAFF. The CDR3 DNA follows: TGCAGCGCAGACGGACGCCCGGGCACTGAAGCTTTCTTT.

This clonotype was seen at least ten times. V and J are TRBV10-2 and TRBJ1-2, with D hard to call. CDR1 is WSHSY, CDR2 SAAADI, per germline. V lost 3 bases and J lost 13, with 12 bases in between. The CDR3 length is 11 residues. The CDR3 is CASSDGSGVTF. The CDR3 nucleotides are TGCGCCAGCAGTGACGGGTCTGGAGTCACCTTC.

This clonotype was recorded at least ten times. The CDR3 DNA sequence: TGTGCCTGGAGTGTAGGAGGTGACTACACCTTC. It yields the protein CAWSVGGDYTF. The chain recombines TRBV30 with TRBJ1-2; D not resolved. This CDR3 has 11 amino acids. V lost 0 bases to trimming and J lost 10 bases, with 9 bases between them. The germline V gene has CDR1 GTSNPN and CDR2 SVGIG (reference sequence).

This clonotype showed up many times. This rearrangement joins TRBV7-9 to TRBJ1-1; D uncertain. From germline, CDR1 is SEHNR and CDR2 FQNEAQ (reference sequence). The CDR3 runs 11 residues. Deletions cut 5 bases from V and 3 bases from J, with 4 bases between. CDR3 nucleotide sequence: TGTGCCAGCAGCCCGTACACTGAAGCTTTCTTT. This sequence encodes CASSPYTEAFF. Filled out from reference TRBV7-9 and TRBJ1-1, the complete variable domain reads DTGVSQNPRHKITKRGQNVTFRCDPISEHNRLYWYRQTLGQGPEFLTYFQNEAQLEKSRLLSDRFSAERPKGSFSTLEIQRTEQGDSAMYLCASSPYTEAFFGQGTRLTVV.

This clonotype occurred many times. The rearrangement uses TRBV6-1 and TRBJ1-5, with D perhaps TRBD1 (5 bases). The germline gives CDR1 MNHNS, CDR2 SASEGT. CDR3 length equals 13 residues. The V gene lost 8 bases and the J gene lost 0 bases, with 8 bases spanning the gap. The DNA of the CDR3 is TGTGCCAGCGTCAGGGATAGCAATCAGCCCCAGCATTTT. Translation gives CASVRDSNQPQHF.

In its sample, this clonotype was seen a few times. This chain uses TRBV19 with TRBJ2-1; D is possibly TRBD2 (6 bases). The CDR3 runs 15 residues. Germline-derived CDR1 and CDR2 are LNHDA and SQIVND (reference sequence). The V end lost 9 bases, the J end lost 0 bases, and 15 bases lay between the germline ends. Written as DNA, the CDR3 is TGTGCCAGCAGATATCGGGAGAGCTCCTACAATGAGCAGTTCTTC. It encodes CASRYRESSYNEQFF. Variable domain in full (rest from reference TRBV19 and TRBJ2-1): DGGITQSPKYLFRKEGQNVTLSCEQNLNHDAMYWYRQDPGQGLRLIYYSQIVNDFQKGDIAEGYSVSREKKESFPLTVTSAQKNPTAFYLCASRYRESSYNEQFFGPGTRLTVL.

This clonotype was counted ten times or more. The chain carries TRBV4-3 and TRBJ1-4; D is perhaps TRBD1 (5 bases). The length of the CDR3 is 15 residues. The V gene's germline CDR1 is LGHNA and CDR2 YSLEER. Trimming cost V 0 bases and J 7 bases, with 12 bases left between them. CDR3 DNA: TGCGCCAGCAGCCAAGATCTCAGGGCTGGTGAAAAACTGTTTTTT. It codes for CASSQDLRAGEKLFF.

Note on this clonotype: A much larger clonotype is one base distant, so this may be a read error. The J gene is TRBJ2-1, the V gene TRBV11-2; D unresolved. The CDR3 totals 14 residues. Germline CDR1 SGHAT, CDR2 FQNNGV. The CDR3 sequence: CASSSYGSSYEQFF. The CDR3 DNA reads as TGCGCCAGCAGCTCATACGGTAGCTCCTACGAGCAGTTCTTC.

This clonotype appeared a few times. The rearrangement links TRBV2 to TRBJ1-4; D unresolved. The length of the CDR3 is 14 residues. Germline CDR1 is SNHLY and CDR2 is FYNNEI. Trimming removed 8 bases from V and 3 bases from J, with 13 bases in between. In DNA, the CDR3 is TGTGCCAGCGGACCGGACGTAGCTAATGAAAAACTGTTTTTT. The encoded protein is CASGPDVANEKLFF.

In regard to this clonotype: Only one base separates this from a far larger clonotype, so it likely reflects a read error. J is TRBJ2-7 and V is TRBV7-2, with 7 positions matching TRBD2. This CDR3 region has 15 residues. The junction had 16 bases not matched to a gene; V was cut back by 7 bases and J by 7 bases. From germline, CDR1 is SGHTA and CDR2 FQGNSA. The chain's CDR3 is CASTSWAGVYNEQYF. The DNA for the CDR3 is TGTGCCAGCACCTCTTGGGCGGGAGTCTACAATGAGCAGTACTTC. Supplemented by reference TRBV7-2 and TRBJ2-7, the full variable domain reads GAGVSQSPSNKVTEKGKDVELRCDPISGHTALYWYRQSLGQGLEFLIYFQGNSAPDKSGLPSDRFSAERTGGSVSTLTIQRTQQEDSAVYLCASTSWAGVYNEQYFGPGTRLTVT.

There are many counts of this clonotype. The chain couples TRBV10-3 to TRBJ1-1; TRBD1 matches 7 bases. The V and J ends lost 6 bases and 1 base, in that order; junction bases with no gene match: 11. The CDR3 has 16 residues. Germline CDR1 is ENHRY and CDR2 is SYGVKD. CDR3 DNA: TGTGCCATCAGGGGGACTCAGGGGGGGAAGAACACTGAAGCTTTCTTT. It is translated as CAIRGTQGGKNTEAFF.

This clonotype has at least ten counts. V and J are TRBV24-1 and TRBJ1-5; 12 bases are shared with TRBD1. The CDR3 extends over 17 amino acids. V was pared by 4 bases and J by 6 bases, with 9 bases of the junction left unmatched. Germline loops: CDR1 KGHDR, CDR2 SFDVKD. CDR3 amino acids: CATSEGTGGAWGQPQHF. The CDR3 DNA sequence: TGTGCCACCAGTGAGGGGACAGGGGGCGCGTGGGGTCAGCCCCAGCATTTT.